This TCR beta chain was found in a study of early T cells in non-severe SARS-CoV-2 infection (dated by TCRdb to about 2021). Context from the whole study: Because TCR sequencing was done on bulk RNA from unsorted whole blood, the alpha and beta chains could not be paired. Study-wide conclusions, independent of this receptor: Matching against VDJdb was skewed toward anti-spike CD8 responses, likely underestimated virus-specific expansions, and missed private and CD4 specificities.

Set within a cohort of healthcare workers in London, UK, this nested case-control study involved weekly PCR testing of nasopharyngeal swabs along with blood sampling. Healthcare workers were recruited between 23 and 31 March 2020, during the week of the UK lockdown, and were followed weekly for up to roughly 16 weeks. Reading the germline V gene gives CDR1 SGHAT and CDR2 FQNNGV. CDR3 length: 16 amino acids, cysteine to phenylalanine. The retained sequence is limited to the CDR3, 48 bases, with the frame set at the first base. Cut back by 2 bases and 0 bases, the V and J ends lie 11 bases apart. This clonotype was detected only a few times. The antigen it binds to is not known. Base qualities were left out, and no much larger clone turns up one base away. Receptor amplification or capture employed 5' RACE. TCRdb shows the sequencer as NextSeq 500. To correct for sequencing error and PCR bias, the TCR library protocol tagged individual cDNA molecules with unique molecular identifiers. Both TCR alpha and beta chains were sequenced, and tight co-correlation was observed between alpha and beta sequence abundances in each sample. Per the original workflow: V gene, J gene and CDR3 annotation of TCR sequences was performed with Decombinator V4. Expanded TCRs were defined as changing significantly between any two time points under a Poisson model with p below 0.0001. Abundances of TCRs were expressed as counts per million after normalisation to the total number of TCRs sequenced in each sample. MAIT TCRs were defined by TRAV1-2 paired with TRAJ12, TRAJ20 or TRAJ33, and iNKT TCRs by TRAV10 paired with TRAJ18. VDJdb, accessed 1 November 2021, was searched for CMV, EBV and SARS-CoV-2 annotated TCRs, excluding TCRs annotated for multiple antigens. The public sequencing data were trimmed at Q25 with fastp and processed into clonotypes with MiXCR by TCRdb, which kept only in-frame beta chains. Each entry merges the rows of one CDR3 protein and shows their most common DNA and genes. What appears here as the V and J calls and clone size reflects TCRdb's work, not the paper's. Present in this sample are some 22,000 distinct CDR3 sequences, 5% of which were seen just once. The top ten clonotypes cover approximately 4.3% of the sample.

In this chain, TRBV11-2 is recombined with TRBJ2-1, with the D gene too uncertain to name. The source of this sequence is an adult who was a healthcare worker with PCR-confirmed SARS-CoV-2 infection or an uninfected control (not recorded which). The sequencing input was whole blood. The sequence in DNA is TGTGCCAGCAGCTTAAGACTCCAGAGCTCCTACAATGAGCAGTTCTTC. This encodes CASSLRLQSSYNEQFF.